This TCR beta chain was sequenced for a study of T cells in localized non-small cell lung cancer. Broader study findings: The highest T cell clonality was in uninvolved adjacent lung, above tumor. Density of T cells in blood, when higher, went with longer overall survival. Across samples, adjacent lung featured a median roughly 56 of the top 100 tumor clones.

This clone counts as large (0.1 to 1%). Its cognate antigen is unknown. The table came from immunoSEQ multiplex PCR; TCRdb's copy has only in-frame clones and leaves some out. The sample consists of around 1,400 clones, 20% to 25% of them appearing once. Adjacent lung was taken at least 2 cm from the tumor margin, free of atypia. The CDR3 is made up of 15 amino acids. After removal of 5 bases from V and 8 bases from J, the junction contained 9 bases not matched to a gene. Germline CDR1 is MDHEN and CDR2 is SYDVKM. The sequenced sample was normal lung tissue next to the tumor, obtained before any cancer treatment. The source of this sequence is a male donor at least 60 years old with stage I squamous cell lung carcinoma. This sequence joins TRBV28 and TRBJ2-1, with TRBD1 identical over 10 bases. CDR3: CASSPGTGVIDEQFF. The CDR3 nucleotides read TGTGCCAGCAGTCCTGGGACAGGGGTGATCGATGAGCAGTTCTTC.